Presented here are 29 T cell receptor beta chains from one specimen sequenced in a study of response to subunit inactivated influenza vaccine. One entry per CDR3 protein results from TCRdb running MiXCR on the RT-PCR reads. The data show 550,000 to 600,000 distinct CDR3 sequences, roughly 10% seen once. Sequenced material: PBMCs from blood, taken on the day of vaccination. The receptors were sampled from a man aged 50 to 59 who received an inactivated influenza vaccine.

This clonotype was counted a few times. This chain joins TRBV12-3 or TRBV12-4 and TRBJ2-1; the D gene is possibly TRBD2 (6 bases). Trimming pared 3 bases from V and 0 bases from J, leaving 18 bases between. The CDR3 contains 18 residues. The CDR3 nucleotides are TGTGCCAGCAGTTTTCGAGGGAGTCTGGGAGGCTCCTACAATGAGCAGTTCTTC. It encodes CASSFRGSLGGSYNEQFF.

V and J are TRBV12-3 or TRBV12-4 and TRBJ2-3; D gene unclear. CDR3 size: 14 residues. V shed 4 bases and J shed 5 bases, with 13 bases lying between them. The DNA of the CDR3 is TGTGCCAGCAGTTCCCAACTTAAGCGAGATACGCAGTATTTT. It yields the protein CASSSQLKRDTQYF.

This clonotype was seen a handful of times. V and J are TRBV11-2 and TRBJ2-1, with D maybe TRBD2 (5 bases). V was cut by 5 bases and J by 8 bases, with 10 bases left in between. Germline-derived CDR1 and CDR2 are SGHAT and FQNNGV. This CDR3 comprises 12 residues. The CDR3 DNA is TGTGCCAGCAGCCGTCTAGCCGATGAGCAGTTCTTC. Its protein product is CASSRLADEQFF.

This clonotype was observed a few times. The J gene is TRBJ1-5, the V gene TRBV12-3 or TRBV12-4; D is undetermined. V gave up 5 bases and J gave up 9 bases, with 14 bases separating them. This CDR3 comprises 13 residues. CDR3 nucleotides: TGTGCCAGCAGTCCTCGGACCGCGGGGCCCCAGCATTTT. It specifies CASSPRTAGPQHF.

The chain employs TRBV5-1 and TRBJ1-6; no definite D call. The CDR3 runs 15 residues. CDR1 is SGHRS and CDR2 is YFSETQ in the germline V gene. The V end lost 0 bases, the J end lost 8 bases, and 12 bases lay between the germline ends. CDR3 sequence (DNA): TGCGCCAGCAGCTTGGCCGCCGAAGCGGATTCACCCCTCCACTTT. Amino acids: CASSLAAEADSPLHF.

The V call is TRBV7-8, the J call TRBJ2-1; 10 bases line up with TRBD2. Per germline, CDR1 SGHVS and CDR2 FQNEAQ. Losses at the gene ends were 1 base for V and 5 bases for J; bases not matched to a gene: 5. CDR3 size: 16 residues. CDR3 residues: CASSLEAGGLNNEQFF. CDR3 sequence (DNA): TGTGCCAGCAGCTTAGAAGCGGGAGGGCTAAACAATGAGCAGTTCTTC.

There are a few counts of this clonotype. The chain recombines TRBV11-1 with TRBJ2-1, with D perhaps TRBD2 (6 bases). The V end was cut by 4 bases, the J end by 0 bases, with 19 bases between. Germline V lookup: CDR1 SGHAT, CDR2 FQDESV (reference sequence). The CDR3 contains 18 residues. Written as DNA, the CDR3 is TGTGCCAGCAGCTCAAATCGACGGGGACTCAGCTCCTACAATGAGCAGTTCTTC. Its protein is CASSSNRRGLSSYNEQFF.

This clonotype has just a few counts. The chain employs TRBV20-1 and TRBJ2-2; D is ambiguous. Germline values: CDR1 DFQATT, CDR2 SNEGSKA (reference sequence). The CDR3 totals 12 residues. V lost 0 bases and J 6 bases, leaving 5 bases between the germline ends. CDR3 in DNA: TGCAGTGCTAGAGATCCCGCCGGGGAGCTGTTTTTT. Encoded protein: CSARDPAGELFF.

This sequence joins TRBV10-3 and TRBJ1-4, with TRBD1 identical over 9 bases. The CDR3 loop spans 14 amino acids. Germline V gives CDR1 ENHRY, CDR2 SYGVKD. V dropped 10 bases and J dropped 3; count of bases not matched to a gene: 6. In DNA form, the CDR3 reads TGTGCCACCAAGAGACAGGGGGCTAATGAAAAACTGTTTTTT. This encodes CATKRQGANEKLFF.

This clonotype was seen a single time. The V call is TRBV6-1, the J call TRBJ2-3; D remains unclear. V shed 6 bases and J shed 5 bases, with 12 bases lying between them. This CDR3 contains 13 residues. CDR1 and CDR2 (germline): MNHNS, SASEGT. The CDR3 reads CASRPGPKDTQYF. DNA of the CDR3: TGTGCCAGCAGACCGGGTCCGAAAGATACGCAGTATTTT.

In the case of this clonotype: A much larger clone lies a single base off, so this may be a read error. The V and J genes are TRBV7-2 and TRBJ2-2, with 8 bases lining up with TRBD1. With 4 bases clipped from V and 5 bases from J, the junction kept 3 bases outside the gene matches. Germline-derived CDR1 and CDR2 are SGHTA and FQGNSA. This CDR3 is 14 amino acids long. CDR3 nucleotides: TGTGCCAGCAGCTCCCGACAGGGGACCGGGGAGCTGTTTTTT. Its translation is CASSSRQGTGELFF.

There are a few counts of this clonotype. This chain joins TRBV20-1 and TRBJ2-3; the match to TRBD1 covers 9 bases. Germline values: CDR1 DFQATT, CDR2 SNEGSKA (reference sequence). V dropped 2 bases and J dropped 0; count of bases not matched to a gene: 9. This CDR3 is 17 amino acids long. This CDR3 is CSARFLGQGLSTDTQYF. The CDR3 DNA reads TGCAGTGCTAGATTCCTAGGACAGGGGCTTAGCACAGATACGCAGTATTTT.

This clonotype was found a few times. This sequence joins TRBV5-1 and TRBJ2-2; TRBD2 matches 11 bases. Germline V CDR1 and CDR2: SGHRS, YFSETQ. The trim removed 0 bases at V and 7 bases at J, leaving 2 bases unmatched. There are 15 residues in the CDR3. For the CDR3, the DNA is TGCGCCAGCAGCTTGGGACTAGCGGGACTCGGGGAGCTGTTTTTT. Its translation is CASSLGLAGLGELFF.

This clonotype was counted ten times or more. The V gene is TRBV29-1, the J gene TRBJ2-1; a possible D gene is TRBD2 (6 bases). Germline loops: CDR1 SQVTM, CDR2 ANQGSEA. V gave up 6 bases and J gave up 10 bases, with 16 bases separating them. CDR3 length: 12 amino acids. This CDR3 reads CSVGVLADEQFF. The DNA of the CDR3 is TGCAGCGTGGGCGTTTTAGCGGACGAGCAGTTCTTC.

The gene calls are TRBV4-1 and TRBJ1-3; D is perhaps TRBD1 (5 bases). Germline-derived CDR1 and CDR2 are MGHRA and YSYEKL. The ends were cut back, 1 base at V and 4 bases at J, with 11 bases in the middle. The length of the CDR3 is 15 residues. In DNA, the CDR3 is TGCGCCAGCAGCCAAGGGACATCCTCAGGAAACACCATATATTTT. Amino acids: CASSQGTSSGNTIYF.

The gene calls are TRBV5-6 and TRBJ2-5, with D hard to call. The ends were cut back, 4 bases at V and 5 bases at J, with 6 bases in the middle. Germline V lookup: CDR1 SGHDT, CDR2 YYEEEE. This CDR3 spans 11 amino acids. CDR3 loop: CASSNAETQYF. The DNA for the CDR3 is TGTGCCAGCAGCAACGCTGAGACCCAGTACTTC.

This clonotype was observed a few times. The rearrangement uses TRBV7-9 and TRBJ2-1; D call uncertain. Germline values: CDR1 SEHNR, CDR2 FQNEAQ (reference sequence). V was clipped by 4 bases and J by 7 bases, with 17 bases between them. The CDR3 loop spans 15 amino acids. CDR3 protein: CASSSPLEPRNEQFF. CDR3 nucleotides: TGTGCCAGCAGCTCTCCGTTGGAGCCGCGGAATGAGCAGTTCTTC.

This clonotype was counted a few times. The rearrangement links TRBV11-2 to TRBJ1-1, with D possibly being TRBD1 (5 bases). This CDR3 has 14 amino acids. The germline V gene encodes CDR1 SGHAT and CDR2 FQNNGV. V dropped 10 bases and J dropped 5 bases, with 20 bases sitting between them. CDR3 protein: CATQIGAARTEAFF. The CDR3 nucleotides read TGTGCCACACAAATCGGGGCCGCTCGGACTGAAGCTTTCTTT.

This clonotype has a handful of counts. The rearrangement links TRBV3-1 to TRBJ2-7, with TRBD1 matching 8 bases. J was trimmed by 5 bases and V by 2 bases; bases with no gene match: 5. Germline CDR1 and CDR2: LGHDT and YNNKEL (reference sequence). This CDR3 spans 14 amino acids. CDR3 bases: TGTGCCAGCAGCCAACCGGGACAGGTCCACGAGCAGTACTTC. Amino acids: CASSQPGQVHEQYF.

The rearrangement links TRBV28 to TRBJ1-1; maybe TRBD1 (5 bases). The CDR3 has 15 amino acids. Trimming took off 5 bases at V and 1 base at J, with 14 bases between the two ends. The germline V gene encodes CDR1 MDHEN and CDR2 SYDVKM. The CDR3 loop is CASSLTMGGNTEAFF. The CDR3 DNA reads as TGTGCCAGCAGTCTTACGATGGGGGGGAACACTGAAGCTTTCTTT.

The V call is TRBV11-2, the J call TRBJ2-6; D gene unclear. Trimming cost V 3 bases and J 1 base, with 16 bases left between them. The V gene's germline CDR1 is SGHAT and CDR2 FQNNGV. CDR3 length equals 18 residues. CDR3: CASSFGVYPPSGANVLTF. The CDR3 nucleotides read TGTGCCAGCAGCTTTGGGGTTTACCCACCGTCTGGGGCCAACGTCCTGACTTTC. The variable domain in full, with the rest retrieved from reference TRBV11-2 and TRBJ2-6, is EAGVAQSPRYKIIEKRQSVAFWCNPISGHATLYWYQQILGQGPKLLIQFQNNGVVDDSQLPKDRFSAERLKGVDSTLKIQPAKLEDSAVYLCASSFGVYPPSGANVLTFGAGSRLTVL.

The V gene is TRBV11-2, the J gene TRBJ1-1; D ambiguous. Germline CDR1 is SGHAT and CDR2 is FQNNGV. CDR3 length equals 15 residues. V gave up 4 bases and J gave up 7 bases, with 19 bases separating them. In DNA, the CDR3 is TGTGCCAGCAGCTCCCAAAGTTGGCGGATGAATGAAGCTTTCTTT. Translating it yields CASSSQSWRMNEAFF.

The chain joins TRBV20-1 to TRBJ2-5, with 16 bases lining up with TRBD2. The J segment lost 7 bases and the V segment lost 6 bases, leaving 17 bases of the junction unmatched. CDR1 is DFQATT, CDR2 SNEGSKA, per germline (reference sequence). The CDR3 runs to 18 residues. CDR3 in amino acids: CSAVLGLAGGGILGTQYF. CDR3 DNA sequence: TGCAGTGCCGTACTGGGACTAGCGGGAGGGGGTATTCTCGGGACCCAGTACTTC.

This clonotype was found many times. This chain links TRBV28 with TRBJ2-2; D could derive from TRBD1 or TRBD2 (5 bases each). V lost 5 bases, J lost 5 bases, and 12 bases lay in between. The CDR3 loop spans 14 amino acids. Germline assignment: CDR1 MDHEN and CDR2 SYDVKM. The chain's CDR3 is CASSEGFLTGELFF. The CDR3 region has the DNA TGTGCCAGCAGTGAGGGGTTCCTTACCGGGGAGCTGTTTTTT.

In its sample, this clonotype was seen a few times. CDR3 sequence reads: CASSLKGLLLYNEQFF. In DNA, the CDR3 is TGTGCCAGCAGCCTCAAGGGGCTACTCCTTTACAATGAGCAGTTCTTC. The chain links TRBV14 to TRBJ2-1; tentatively, D is TRBD1 (5 bases). This CDR3 has 16 amino acids. Germline values: CDR1 SGHDN, CDR2 FVKESK. With 4 bases removed from V and 4 bases from J, the gap between germline ends came to 17 bases.

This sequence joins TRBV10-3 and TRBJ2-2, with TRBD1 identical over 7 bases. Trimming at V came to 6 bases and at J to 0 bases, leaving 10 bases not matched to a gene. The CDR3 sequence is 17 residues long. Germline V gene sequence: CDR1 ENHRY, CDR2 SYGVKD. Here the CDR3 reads CAIRKTPGTANTGELFF. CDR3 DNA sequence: TGTGCCATCAGAAAAACGCCCGGGACAGCGAACACCGGGGAGCTGTTTTTT.

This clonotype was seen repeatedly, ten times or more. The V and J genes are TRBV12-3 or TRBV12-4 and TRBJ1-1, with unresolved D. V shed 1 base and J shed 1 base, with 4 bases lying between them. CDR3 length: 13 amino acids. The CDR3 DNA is TGTGCCAGCAGTTTAGTTTCGAACACTGAAGCTTTCTTT. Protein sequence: CASSLVSNTEAFF.

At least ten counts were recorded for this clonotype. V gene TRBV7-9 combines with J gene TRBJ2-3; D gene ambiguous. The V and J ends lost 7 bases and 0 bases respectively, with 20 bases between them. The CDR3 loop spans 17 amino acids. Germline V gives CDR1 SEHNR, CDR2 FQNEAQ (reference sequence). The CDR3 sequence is CASNPVQRTPSTDTQYF. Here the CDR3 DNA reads TGTGCCAGCAACCCGGTTCAGCGAACCCCTAGCACAGATACGCAGTATTTT.

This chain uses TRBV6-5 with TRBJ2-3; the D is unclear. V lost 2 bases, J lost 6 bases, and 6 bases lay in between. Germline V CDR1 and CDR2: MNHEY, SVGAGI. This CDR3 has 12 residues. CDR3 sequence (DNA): TGTGCCAGCAGTTACAACGGGGATACGCAGTATTTT. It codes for CASSYNGDTQYF.